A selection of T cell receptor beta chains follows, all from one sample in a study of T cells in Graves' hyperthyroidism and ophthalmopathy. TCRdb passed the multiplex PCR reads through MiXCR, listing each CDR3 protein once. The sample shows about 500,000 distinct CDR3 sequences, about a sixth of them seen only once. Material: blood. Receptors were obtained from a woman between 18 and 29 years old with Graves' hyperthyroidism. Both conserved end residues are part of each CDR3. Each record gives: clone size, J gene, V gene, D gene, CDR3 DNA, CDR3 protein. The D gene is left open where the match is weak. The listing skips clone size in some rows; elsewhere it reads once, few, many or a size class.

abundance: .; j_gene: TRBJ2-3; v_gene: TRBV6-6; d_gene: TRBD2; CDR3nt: TGTGCCAGCAGTTACTCCGTCCCGGCTAGCGGGAGGAGGACAGATACGCAGTATTTT; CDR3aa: CASSYSVPASGRRTDTQYF
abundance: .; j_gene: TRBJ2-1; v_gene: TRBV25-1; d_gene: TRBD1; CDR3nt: TGTGCCAGCAGTGGGCGACAGGGTCAATACAATGAGCAGTTCTTC; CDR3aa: CASSGRQGQYNEQFF
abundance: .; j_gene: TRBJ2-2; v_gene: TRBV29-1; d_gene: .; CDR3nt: TGCAGCGCCCGTGTGTTGACCGGGGAGCTGTTTTTT; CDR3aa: CSARVLTGELFF
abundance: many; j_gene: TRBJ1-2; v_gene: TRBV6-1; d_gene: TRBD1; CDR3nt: TGTGCCAGCAGTTACGCGGGACAGGGGGCGTACTATGGCTACACCTTC; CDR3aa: CASSYAGQGAYYGYTF
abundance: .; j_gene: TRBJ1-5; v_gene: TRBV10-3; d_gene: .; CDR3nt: TGTGCCATCAGTGACCAGAGAAATCAGCCCCAGCATTTT; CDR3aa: CAISDQRNQPQHF
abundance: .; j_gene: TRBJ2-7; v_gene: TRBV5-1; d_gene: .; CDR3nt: TGCGCCAGCAGCCCCCAGGTCCAGGGGACGCATTCCCACGAGCAGTACTTC; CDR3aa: CASSPQVQGTHSHEQYF
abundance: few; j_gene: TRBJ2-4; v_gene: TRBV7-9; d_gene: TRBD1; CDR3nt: TGTGCCAGCAGCTTATCCCCTCAGGGGGCGATGAGGGCCAAAAACATTCAGTACTTC; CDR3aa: CASSLSPQGAMRAKNIQYF
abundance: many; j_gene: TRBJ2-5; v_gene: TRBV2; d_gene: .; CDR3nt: TGTGCCAGCAGTCCACAGGGGACCCAGTACTTC; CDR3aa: CASSPQGTQYF
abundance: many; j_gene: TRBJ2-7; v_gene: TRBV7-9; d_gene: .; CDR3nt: TGTGCCAGCAGCTCAACGCAGGGGTCGACTCCCTACGAGCAGTACTTC; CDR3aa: CASSSTQGSTPYEQYF
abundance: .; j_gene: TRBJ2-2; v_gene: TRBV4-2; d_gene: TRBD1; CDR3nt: TGTGCCAGCAGCTACTACTCGGGACAGGCGAACACCGGGGAGCTGTTTTTT; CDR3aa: CASSYYSGQANTGELFF
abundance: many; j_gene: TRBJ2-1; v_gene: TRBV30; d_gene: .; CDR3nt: TGTGCCTGGAGTGTAGTTGATGAGCAGTTCTTC; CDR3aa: CAWSVVDEQFF
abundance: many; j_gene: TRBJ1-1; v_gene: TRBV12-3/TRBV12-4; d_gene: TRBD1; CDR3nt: TGTGCCAGCAGTCAAGAGGGGGCGGGATACACTGAAGCTTTCTTT; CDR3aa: CASSQEGAGYTEAFF
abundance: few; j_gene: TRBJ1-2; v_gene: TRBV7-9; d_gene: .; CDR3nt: TGTGCCAGCACCCTAGACAGACTCTATGGCTACACCTTC; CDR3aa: CASTLDRLYGYTF
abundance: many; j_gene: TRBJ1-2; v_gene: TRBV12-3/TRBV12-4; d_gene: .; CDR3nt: TGTGCCAGCAGCCCCGGACAGTCCTATGGCTACACCTTC; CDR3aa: CASSPGQSYGYTF
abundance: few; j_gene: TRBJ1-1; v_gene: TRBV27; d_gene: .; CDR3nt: TGTGCCAGCACGGACACTGAAGCTTTCTTT; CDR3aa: CASTDTEAFF
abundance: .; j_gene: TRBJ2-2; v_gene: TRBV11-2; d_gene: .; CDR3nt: TGTGCCAGCAGCTTGTCTAGTATAGGGGAGCTGTTTTTT; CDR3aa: CASSLSSIGELFF
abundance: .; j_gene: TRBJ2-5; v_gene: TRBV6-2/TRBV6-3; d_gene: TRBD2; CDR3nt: TGTGCCAGCAGTTACGGTAGCGGGGGTCAAGAGACCCAGTACTTC; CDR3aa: CASSYGSGGQETQYF
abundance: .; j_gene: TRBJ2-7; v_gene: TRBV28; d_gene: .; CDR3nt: TGTGCCAGCAGTGCGTCCGGGACACAATCCTACGAGCAGTACTTC; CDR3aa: CASSASGTQSYEQYF
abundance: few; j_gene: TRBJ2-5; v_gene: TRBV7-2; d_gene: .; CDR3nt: TGTGCCAGCAGCTTAGCTCCCGGGGGTGACCAAGAGACCCAGTACTTC; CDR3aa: CASSLAPGGDQETQYF
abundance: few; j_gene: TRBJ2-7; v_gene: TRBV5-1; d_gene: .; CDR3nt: TGCGCCAGCAGCTTGGGACAGCGAGATTCCTACGAGCAGTACTTC; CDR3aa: CASSLGQRDSYEQYF
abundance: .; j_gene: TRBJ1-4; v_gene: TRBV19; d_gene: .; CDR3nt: TGTGCCAGTAGCCCCTTGTGGGTATCAACTAATGAAAAACTGTTTTTT; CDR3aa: CASSPLWVSTNEKLFF
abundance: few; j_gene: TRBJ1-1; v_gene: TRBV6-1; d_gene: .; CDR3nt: TGTGCCAGCAGTTCCCGGGACGCCACTTTAGAAGCTTTCTTT; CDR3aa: CASSSRDATLEAFF
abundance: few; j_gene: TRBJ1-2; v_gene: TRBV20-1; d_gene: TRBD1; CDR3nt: TGCAGTGCTAGTGAGACAGGGACCTATGGCTACACCTTC; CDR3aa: CSASETGTYGYTF
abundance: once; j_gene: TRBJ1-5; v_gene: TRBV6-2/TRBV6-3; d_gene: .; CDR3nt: TGTGCCAGCAGTCCCGCCCCAGGGTACAATCAGCCCCAGCATTTT; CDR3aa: CASSPAPGYNQPQHF
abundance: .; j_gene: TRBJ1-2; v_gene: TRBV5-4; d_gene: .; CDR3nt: TGTGCCAGCAGCTTGGGTGGCGGAACTAACTATGGCTACACCTTC; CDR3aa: CASSLGGGTNYGYTF
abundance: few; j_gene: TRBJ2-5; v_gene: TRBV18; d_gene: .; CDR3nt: TGTGCCAGCTCGGCACAGGACCAAGAGACCCAGTACTTC; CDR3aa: CASSAQDQETQYF
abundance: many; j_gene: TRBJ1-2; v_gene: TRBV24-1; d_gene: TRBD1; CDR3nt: TGTGCCACCAGTGACCGAAACAGGGGCTATGGCTACACCTTC; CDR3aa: CATSDRNRGYGYTF
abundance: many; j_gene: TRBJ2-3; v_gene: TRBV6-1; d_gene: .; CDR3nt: TGTGCCAGCAGCGACTGGCGGGGGCTTGGCACAGATACGCAGTATTTT; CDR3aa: CASSDWRGLGTDTQYF
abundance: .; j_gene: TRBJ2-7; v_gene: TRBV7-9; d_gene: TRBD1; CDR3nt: TGTGCCAGCAGCTTAGCGCTAAGGGGGCAGGCCGAGCAGTACTTC; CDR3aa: CASSLALRGQAEQYF
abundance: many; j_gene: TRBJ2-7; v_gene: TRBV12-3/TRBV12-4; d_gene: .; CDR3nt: TGTGCCAGCAGTTTAGCTGGGACACTCTACGAGCAGTACTTC; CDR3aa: CASSLAGTLYEQYF
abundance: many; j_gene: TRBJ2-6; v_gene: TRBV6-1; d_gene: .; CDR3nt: TGTGCCAGCACACAGGGAAGCGGTGGGGCCAACGTCCTGACTTTC; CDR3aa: CASTQGSGGANVLTF
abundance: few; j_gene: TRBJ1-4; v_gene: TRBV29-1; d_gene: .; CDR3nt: TGCAGCGTTGAAGATGGCGGGAATCATGATGAAAAACTGTTTTTT; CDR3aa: CSVEDGGNHDEKLFF
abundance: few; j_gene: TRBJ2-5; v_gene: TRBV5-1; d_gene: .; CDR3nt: TGCGCCAGCAGCTTTCTTCCCGGAGTTTCCCAAGAGACCCAGTACTTC; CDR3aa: CASSFLPGVSQETQYF
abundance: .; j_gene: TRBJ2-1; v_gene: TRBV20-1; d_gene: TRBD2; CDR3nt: TGCAGTGCTGGGGGGGGAGCGGATGTCGGGGATGAGCAGTTCTTC; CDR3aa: CSAGGGADVGDEQFF
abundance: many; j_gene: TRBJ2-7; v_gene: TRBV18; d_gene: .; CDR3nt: TGTGCCAGCTCACCACCTGCAATCGGCGAGCAGTACTTC; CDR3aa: CASSPPAIGEQYF
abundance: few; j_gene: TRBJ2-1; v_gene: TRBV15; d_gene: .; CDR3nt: TGTGCCACCAGCAGAGAAGTAAGGGGCAGGGAAAAAACTGAGCAGTTCTTC; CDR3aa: CATSREVRGREKTEQFF
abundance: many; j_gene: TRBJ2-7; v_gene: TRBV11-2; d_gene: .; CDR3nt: TGTGCCAGCAGCTCTGATTACTCCTACGAGCAGTACTTC; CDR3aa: CASSSDYSYEQYF
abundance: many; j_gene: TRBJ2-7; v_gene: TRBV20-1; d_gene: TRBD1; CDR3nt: TGCAGTGCCCACGAAGGGGGCCGCAGCTCCTACGAGCAGTACTTC; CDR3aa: CSAHEGGRSSYEQYF
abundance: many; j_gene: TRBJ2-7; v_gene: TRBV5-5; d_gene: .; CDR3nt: TGTGCCAGCAGCTCACCCGGTCGCCGGATCGCGAACACCTACGAGCAGTACTTC; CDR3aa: CASSSPGRRIANTYEQYF
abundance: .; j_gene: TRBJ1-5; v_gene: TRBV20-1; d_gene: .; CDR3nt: TGCAGTGCTAGAGAAAGGGGGGGTTATAGCAATCAGCCCCAGCATTTT; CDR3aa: CSARERGGYSNQPQHF
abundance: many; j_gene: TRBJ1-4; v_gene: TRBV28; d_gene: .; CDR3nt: TGTGCCAGCACCCCGGTAGATTGGAATGAAAAACTGTTTTTT; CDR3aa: CASTPVDWNEKLFF
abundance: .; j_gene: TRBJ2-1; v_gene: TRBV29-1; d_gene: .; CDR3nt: TGCAGCGTACCAAACGAGGGGGGGGCATACAATGAGCAGTTCTTC; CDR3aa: CSVPNEGGAYNEQFF
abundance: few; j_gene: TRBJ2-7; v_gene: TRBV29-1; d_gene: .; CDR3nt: TGCAGCGCCATGTCGGCGCGATCCTACGAGCAGTACTTC; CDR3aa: CSAMSARSYEQYF
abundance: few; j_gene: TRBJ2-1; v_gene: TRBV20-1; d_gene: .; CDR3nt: TGCAGTGCTAGCGAGCTAGGGCGCCACAATGAGCAGTTCTTC; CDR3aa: CSASELGRHNEQFF
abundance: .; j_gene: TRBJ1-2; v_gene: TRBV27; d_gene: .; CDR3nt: TGTGCCAGCAGTTTATCGGGGTACAACTATGGCTACACCTTC; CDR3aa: CASSLSGYNYGYTF
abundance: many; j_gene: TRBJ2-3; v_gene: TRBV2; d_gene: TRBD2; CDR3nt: TGTGCCAGCAGTGAAAGGGGGACTAGCGGGAGCACAGATACGCAGTATTTT; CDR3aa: CASSERGTSGSTDTQYF